This T cell receptor beta chain was found in a study of OX40 agonist ivuxolimab in advanced cancers. Background on the study: Among those treated, three patients had partial responses, one with hepatocellular carcinoma and two with cutaneous melanoma.

Whole-study results and caveats: Relatively little clonal expansion, among the lowest observed, appeared in partial responders at 0.1-3.0 mg/kg.

Germline V CDR1 and CDR2: LGHNA, YNFKEQ. This CDR3 contains 15 residues. The V gene end was trimmed by 3 bases and the J gene end by 0 bases; junction bases not matched to a gene: 1. The timepoints at which blood was sampled were baseline, cycle 4 day 1, and cycle 7 day 1. A note on this clone: Antigen unknown.

TCRdb keeps only in-frame clones here, not all; method: immunoSEQ multiplex PCR. This table holds about 47,000 clones, around nine tenths found once. The sample in question was CD4+ or CD8+ T cells sorted from blood, obtained in a trial of the OX40 agonist ivuxolimab. This chain joins TRBV4-2 and TRBJ1-3, with TRBD1 identical over 8 bases. The source is an adult with an advanced solid tumor such as melanoma, head and neck, liver or kidney cancer. CDR3 loop: CASSQDRASGNTIYF. Written as DNA, the CDR3 is TGTGCCAGCAGCCAGGACAGGGCCTCTGGAAACACCATATATTTT.